What follows are 14 T cell receptor beta chains derived from one specimen sequenced in a study of blood T cell repertoires in COVID-19. Repertoires were generated with immunoSEQ multiplex PCR, while TCRdb's copy carries only in-frame clones and drops some. The sample lists 90,000 to 100,000 clones, approximately 84% occurring once. The sample taken for sequencing was peripheral blood. The source is a man in his 70s with acute or convalescent COVID-19.

As DNA, the CDR3 is TGTGCCAGCAGCTTCTCCGGGGAGAATGAAAAACTGTTTTTT. Translating it yields CASSFSGENEKLFF. The V gene is TRBV5-4, the J gene TRBJ1-4, with D hard to call. In germline, CDR1 is SGHNT, CDR2 YYREEE (reference sequence). Trimming left V 2 bases short and J 5 bases short, with 10 bases between. CDR3 size: 14 residues.

The chain uses TRBV27 and TRBJ2-3; 12 bases match TRBD2. CDR3 size: 16 residues. CDR1 and CDR2 (germline): MNHEY, SMNVEV (reference sequence). Losses at the gene ends were 8 bases for V and 3 bases for J; bases not matched to a gene: 9. The chain's CDR3 is CASGISGLAGTDTQYF. CDR3 nucleotides: TGTGCCAGCGGTATTTCAGGACTAGCGGGAACAGATACGCAGTATTTT.

The J gene is TRBJ2-5, the V gene TRBV2; TRBD1 matches at 10 bases. Per the germline V gene, CDR1 is SNHLY and CDR2 is FYNNEI. The ends lost 5 bases at V and 1 base at J; junction bases unmatched: 4. The CDR3 totals 15 residues. The CDR3 DNA sequence: TGTGCCAGCAGTCGCCGGGACAGGGGCCAAGAGACCCAGTACTTC. Translating gives CASSRRDRGQETQYF.

CDR3 region: CAWSRDYGYTF. Here the CDR3 DNA reads TGTGCCTGGAGCAGGGACTATGGCTACACCTTC. The gene calls are TRBV30 and TRBJ1-2; D perhaps matches TRBD1 (5 bases). This CDR3 has 11 residues. CDR1 and CDR2 from the germline V gene are GTSNPN and SVGIG (reference sequence). Trimming stripped 3 bases from V and 3 bases from J, with 5 bases between.

The genes are TRBV7-3 and TRBJ2-3; 11 bases align to TRBD2. This CDR3 is built from 17 residues. Germline CDR1 SGHTA, CDR2 FQGTGA. V was clipped by 4 bases and J by 4 bases; unmatched bases: 10. The CDR3 DNA reads as TGTGCCAGCAGCTCGAGACTAGCGGGACCTCAAGCAGATACGCAGTATTTT. Its translation is CASSSRLAGPQADTQYF.

The V and J genes are TRBV29-1 and TRBJ1-3, with D unclear. The germline V gene has CDR1 SQVTM and CDR2 ANQGSEA. The V and J ends lost 3 bases and 3 bases respectively, with 9 bases between them. This CDR3 contains 13 residues. The CDR3 DNA follows: TGCAGCGTTGAGGGAGTACATGGAAACACCATATATTTT. It translates to CSVEGVHGNTIYF.

V gene TRBV7-2 combines with J gene TRBJ1-3; TRBD1 aligns across 7 bases. V was pared by 5 bases and J by 0 bases, with 4 bases of the junction left unmatched. This CDR3 region has 15 residues. Germline assignment: CDR1 SGHTA and CDR2 FQGNSA. The CDR3 spells CASSRDRSSGNTIYF. CDR3 DNA: TGTGCCAGCAGCAGGGACAGATCCTCTGGAAACACCATATATTTT.

V usage is TRBV2 and J usage is TRBJ1-6; TRBD1 might be the D (5 bases). Trimming took 5 bases from V and 2 from J, leaving 13 bases between them. The CDR3 runs 16 residues. In germline, CDR1 is SNHLY, CDR2 FYNNEI. CDR3: CASSITTGTYNSPLHF. The CDR3 region has the DNA TGTGCCAGCAGTATTACTACAGGAACCTATAATTCACCCCTCCACTTT. Filled out from reference TRBV2 and TRBJ1-6, the complete variable domain reads EPEVTQTPSHQVTQMGQEVILRCVPISNHLYFYWYRQILGQKVEFLVSFYNNEISEKSEIFDDQFSVERPDGSNFTLKIRSTKLEDSAMYFCASSITTGTYNSPLHFGNGTRLTVT.

The chain recombines TRBV24-1 with TRBJ2-2, with a weak D call TRBD1 (5 bases). CDR3 length equals 14 residues. The germline V and J ends were trimmed by 9 bases and 4 bases, with 14 bases remaining between them. Germline loops: CDR1 KGHDR, CDR2 SFDVKD. CDR3 residues: CATSAQGTTGELFF. CDR3 bases: TGTGCCACCTCGGCGCAGGGAACCACCGGGGAGCTGTTTTTT.

In DNA, the CDR3 is TGTGCCAGCAGCGTATCGGCTAGTGCCTCCTACGAGCAGTACTTC. Translation gives CASSVSASASYEQYF. The V call is TRBV9, the J call TRBJ2-7; D uncertain. There are 15 residues in the CDR3. Germline V gene data show CDR1 as SGDLS and CDR2 as YYNGEE. Between the trimmed V and J ends, which lost 1 base and 0 bases, there was a span of 11 bases.

The rearrangement links TRBV6-4 to TRBJ1-1; 7 positions agree with TRBD1. This CDR3 comprises 15 residues. Germline V gene data show CDR1 as MRHNA and CDR2 as SNTAGT. V was pared by 2 bases and J by 4 bases, with 7 bases of the junction left unmatched. The CDR3 sequence is CASSDSRQGVTEAFF. The CDR3 bases are TGTGCCAGCAGTGACAGTCGGCAGGGGGTCACTGAAGCTTTCTTT.

This clone was counted a few times. This sequence joins TRBV5-1 and TRBJ2-7; 14 bases line up with TRBD2. CDR3 size: 16 residues. Germline CDR1 is SGHRS and CDR2 is YFSETQ. The trim removed 4 bases at V and 0 bases at J, leaving 3 bases unmatched. For the CDR3, the DNA is TGCGCCAGCAGCGGCGGGACTAGCGGGGGCTCCTACGAGCAGTACTTC. It codes for CASSGGTSGGSYEQYF.

This chain connects TRBV18 to TRBJ2-3, with 12 bases aligning to TRBD2. V gave up 3 bases and J gave up 0 bases; unmatched junction bases: 7. The germline gives CDR1 KGHSH, CDR2 LQKENI. This CDR3 has 18 amino acids. The CDR3 DNA sequence: TGTGCCAGCTCACCCATCGCCGGGACTAGCGGGAGCACAGATACGCAGTATTTT. Its protein is CASSPIAGTSGSTDTQYF.

The chain recombines TRBV19 with TRBJ1-3; D is possibly TRBD1 (6 bases). Germline values: CDR1 LNHDA, CDR2 SQIVND (reference sequence). This CDR3 has 18 residues. V lost 3 bases, J lost 0 bases, and 18 bases lay in between. Here the CDR3 reads CASSIYAPSTGSGNTIYF. CDR3 nucleotides: TGTGCCAGTAGTATTTATGCCCCATCGACAGGCTCTGGAAACACCATATATTTT.